In this sample, the clone carrying this T cell receptor (beta chain) turned up a few times. Its specificity is not known. Per sample, no less than 5 micrograms of total RNA were extracted. This sample is part of a study of blood T cells in healthy people across ages. Using a J-beta primer mix together with a sample-barcoded 5' primer, a second PCR was run for about 6 to 12 cycles. Carrying 12 random nucleotides, a template-switch adaptor labeled each individual cDNA molecule. One entry per CDR3 protein results from TCRdb running MiXCR on the 5' RACE reads. The data contain hundreds of thousands of distinct CDR3 sequences, 22% of them singletons. This CDR3 is 14 amino acids long. In germline, CDR1 is DFQATT, CDR2 SNEGSKA (reference sequence). The V end lost 0 bases, the J end lost 4 bases, and 12 bases lay between the germline ends. The study, taken as a whole, reports: The study could not conclusively compare naive and antigen-experienced cells, given its unsorted PBMCs. Comparison with aged donors showed that long-lived donors had more naive CD4+ cells and higher diversity.

The sequence derives from a man between 65 and 85 years old in good health. Sequences were obtained from blood. This chain connects TRBV20-1 to TRBJ1-2, with a tentative D call TRBD1 (5 bases). The CDR3 nucleotides read TGCAGTGCTAGAGAGGGGCTTGGGGGCTATGGCTACACCTTC. Its translation is CSAREGLGGYGYTF.